A selection of T cell receptor beta chains follows, all from one sample in a study of cytomegalovirus exposure and HLA in healthy donors. The repertoire was sequenced with immunoSEQ multiplex PCR; TCRdb's copy has only in-frame clones and lacks some. This sample has some 100,000 clones, with 74% found just once. The sequenced material came from PBMCs. These receptors all come from a human donor in good health. Each CDR3 is given with its conserved first and last residue. D genes are given only for firm matches. The listing skips clone size in some rows; elsewhere it reads once, few, many or a size class.

D: NA; size: NA; V: TRBV7-8; J: TRBJ2-7; DNA: TGTGCCATTGGGGCAGGGCTCTACGAGCAGTACTTC; CDR3: CAIGAGLYEQYF
D: NA; size: NA; V: TRBV11-2; J: TRBJ2-7; DNA: TGTGCCAGCAGCTTAGATCTGGACAGCTTCTACGAGCAGTACTTC; CDR3: CASSLDLDSFYEQYF
D: TRBD1; size: few; V: TRBV28; J: TRBJ1-5; DNA: TGTGCCAGTTCAGGGGCAGGGGGCACCCAGCCCCAGCATTTT; CDR3: CASSGAGGTQPQHF
D: NA; size: NA; V: TRBV6-4; J: TRBJ1-5; DNA: TGTGCCAGCAGTGAATCGGGGGGCAATCAGCCCCAGCATTTT; CDR3: CASSESGGNQPQHF
D: NA; size: NA; V: TRBV11-2; J: TRBJ1-1; DNA: TGTGCCAGCAGCTTAGCGGTCAGGGTAAACACTGAAGCTTTCTTT; CDR3: CASSLAVRVNTEAFF
D: TRBD1; size: few; V: TRBV7-9; J: TRBJ1-1; DNA: TGTGCCAGCAGCTTTGACAGGGGGCTCAACACTGAAGCTTTCTTT; CDR3: CASSFDRGLNTEAFF
D: NA; size: few; V: TRBV6-6; J: TRBJ2-7; DNA: TGTGCCAGCAGGCAAGGGGCTATATCCTACGAGCAGTACTTC; CDR3: CASRQGAISYEQYF
D: NA; size: NA; V: TRBV7-9; J: TRBJ2-1; DNA: TGTGCCAGCAGCTTGACCGGGTCCCTGCAGTTCTTC; CDR3: CASSLTGSLQFF
D: NA; size: NA; V: TRBV15; J: TRBJ1-5; DNA: TGTGCCACCAGCGTGGATAGGGGTCAGCCCCAGCATTTT; CDR3: CATSVDRGQPQHF
D: TRBD1; size: NA; V: TRBV2; J: TRBJ2-3; DNA: TGTGCCAGCAGTGAGTGGGGGACAGGGGGCGCAGATACGCAGTATTTT; CDR3: CASSEWGTGGADTQYF
D: NA; size: NA; V: TRBV7-8; J: TRBJ1-4; DNA: TGTGCCAGCAGCTTAGCCGCCGGAAAACTGTTTTTT; CDR3: CASSLAAGKLFF
D: TRBD1; size: NA; V: TRBV19; J: TRBJ2-2; DNA: TGTGCCACGACAGGGTTGGCGAACACCGGGGAGCTGTTTTTT; CDR3: CATTGLANTGELFF
D: NA; size: few; V: TRBV19; J: TRBJ1-5; DNA: TGTGCCAGTAGTTACGAGGAGGTCGGCAATCAGCCCCAGCATTTT; CDR3: CASSYEEVGNQPQHF
D: NA; size: NA; V: TRBV19; J: TRBJ2-3; DNA: TGTGCCAGTAGTGACACCTTCACAGATACGCAGTATTTT; CDR3: CASSDTFTDTQYF
D: NA; size: NA; V: TRBV6-1; J: TRBJ2-2; DNA: TGTGCCAGCAGTGCTAGCGCGACCGGGGAGCTGTTTTTT; CDR3: CASSASATGELFF
D: NA; size: few; V: TRBV29-1; J: TRBJ1-2; DNA: TGCAGCGTTGAAAAGGGGCAGGGCTATGGCTACACCTTC; CDR3: CSVEKGQGYGYTF
D: NA; size: NA; V: TRBV6-5; J: TRBJ1-6; DNA: TGTGCCAGCAGCTACCTGTTGACAGCTTCACCCCTCCACTTT; CDR3: CASSYLLTASPLHF
D: TRBD2; size: NA; V: TRBV11-1; J: TRBJ2-5; DNA: TGTGCCAGCAGCTTAGGTCCGACTAGCGGGCAAGAGACCCAGTACTTC; CDR3: CASSLGPTSGQETQYF
D: NA; size: NA; V: TRBV5-4; J: TRBJ1-2; DNA: TGTGCCAGCAGCTTGTTTTCCCAGGGAGGGTATGGCTACACCTTC; CDR3: CASSLFSQGGYGYTF
D: NA; size: NA; V: TRBV2; J: TRBJ2-7; DNA: TGTGCCAGCGGAGGGTACCGGCCCCTGGGCGAGCAGTACTTC; CDR3: CASGGYRPLGEQYF
D: TRBD2; size: NA; V: TRBV28; J: TRBJ2-1; DNA: TGTGCCAGCGGGAAGGGAGGACTAGCTGTACATGAGCAGTTCTTC; CDR3: CASGKGGLAVHEQFF
D: TRBD2; size: NA; V: TRBV7-9; J: TRBJ2-1; DNA: TGTGCCAGCAGCTTAATCGGGGGGGTGTTCGGTGAGCAGTTCTTC; CDR3: CASSLIGGVFGEQFF
D: NA; size: NA; V: TRBV2; J: TRBJ2-7; DNA: TGTGCCAGCAGTGATATTCGGGACGAGCAGTACTTC; CDR3: CASSDIRDEQYF
D: TRBD1; size: NA; V: TRBV27; J: TRBJ2-7; DNA: TGTGCCAGCGGTAGACAGGGTGGCGAGCAGTACTTC; CDR3: CASGRQGGEQYF
D: TRBD1; size: NA; V: TRBV7-8; J: TRBJ2-5; DNA: TGTGCCAGCAGTCCTATAAAGAGGGGGCAGTCCCAAGAGACCCAGTACTTC; CDR3: CASSPIKRGQSQETQYF
D: TRBD1; size: few; V: TRBV6-5; J: TRBJ1-5; DNA: TGTGCCAGCAGATCCGGGACAGTGTCTCAGCCCCAGCATTTT; CDR3: CASRSGTVSQPQHF
D: TRBD1; size: few; V: TRBV7-2; J: TRBJ1-2; DNA: TGTGCCAGCAGCGCAAAGACAGGGGACTATGGCTACACCTTC; CDR3: CASSAKTGDYGYTF
D: TRBD1; size: few; V: TRBV2; J: TRBJ2-7; DNA: TGTGCCAGCAGCGTGACAGGGGAGGACTACGAGCAGTACTTC; CDR3: CASSVTGEDYEQYF